Listed below are T cell receptor beta chains from one sample, sequenced in a study of cytomegalovirus exposure and HLA in healthy donors. Here immunoSEQ multiplex PCR was the method, and the copy in TCRdb shows in-frame clones only, minus some. The sample consists of roughly 250,000 clones, 84% of them appearing once. The sample consisted of PBMCs. These receptors originate from a woman between 35 and 50 years old in good health and CMV-seropositive. CDR3s include the opening cysteine and the closing phenylalanine or tryptophan. A D gene is named only where the DNA matches it firmly. The listing skips clone size in some rows; elsewhere it reads once, few, many or a size class.

d_call: NA; j_call: TRBJ1-1; v_call: TRBV7-6; clone_size: NA; cdr3_aa: CASSLVGGTTEAFF; cdr3_nt: TGTGCCAGCAGCTTAGTGGGGGGGACGACTGAAGCTTTCTTT
d_call: TRBD1; j_call: TRBJ1-2; v_call: TRBV13; clone_size: NA; cdr3_aa: CASSKDRGYGYTF; cdr3_nt: TGTGCCAGCAGCAAAGACAGGGGATATGGCTACACCTTC
d_call: NA; j_call: TRBJ2-3; v_call: TRBV6-1; clone_size: NA; cdr3_aa: CASSDAAGGSTDTQYF; cdr3_nt: TGTGCCAGCAGTGATGCAGCTGGCGGGAGCACAGATACGCAGTATTTT
d_call: NA; j_call: TRBJ2-7; v_call: TRBV2; clone_size: NA; cdr3_aa: CASSAGARSYEQYF; cdr3_nt: TGTGCCAGCAGTGCAGGGGCCAGGTCCTACGAGCAGTACTTC
d_call: TRBD1; j_call: TRBJ1-5; v_call: TRBV19; clone_size: NA; cdr3_aa: CASTPSQGVGQPQHF; cdr3_nt: TGTGCCAGTACCCCCTCCCAGGGGGTAGGGCAGCCCCAGCATTTT
d_call: NA; j_call: TRBJ2-1; v_call: TRBV4-3; clone_size: NA; cdr3_aa: CASSQASSRASSYNEQFF; cdr3_nt: TGCGCCAGCAGCCAAGCGTCCTCCAGGGCTAGCTCCTACAATGAGCAGTTCTTC
d_call: TRBD2; j_call: TRBJ2-7; v_call: TRBV9; clone_size: NA; cdr3_aa: CASSVGVGLAGEYRYEQYF; cdr3_nt: TGTGCCAGCAGCGTAGGGGTAGGACTAGCGGGAGAATATCGCTACGAGCAGTACTTC
d_call: NA; j_call: TRBJ2-2; v_call: TRBV11-2; clone_size: NA; cdr3_aa: CASSTRQSGELFF; cdr3_nt: TGTGCCAGCAGCACCCGACAGTCCGGGGAGCTGTTTTTT
d_call: NA; j_call: TRBJ1-3; v_call: TRBV19; clone_size: NA; cdr3_aa: CASIPHRSGNTIYF; cdr3_nt: TGTGCCTCCATACCACACCGCTCTGGAAACACCATATATTTT
d_call: NA; j_call: TRBJ2-5; v_call: TRBV12-5; clone_size: NA; cdr3_aa: CASGLVGGLETQYF; cdr3_nt: TGTGCTAGTGGTTTGGTGGGGGGGCTAGAGACCCAGTACTTC
d_call: TRBD2; j_call: TRBJ2-7; v_call: TRBV7-2; clone_size: NA; cdr3_aa: CASSLDSGGYEQYF; cdr3_nt: TGTGCCAGCAGCTTAGATAGCGGGGGCTACGAGCAGTACTTC
d_call: NA; j_call: TRBJ2-7; v_call: TRBV18; clone_size: NA; cdr3_aa: CASSPVLPDEQYF; cdr3_nt: TGTGCCAGCTCACCGGTTTTGCCAGACGAGCAGTACTTC
d_call: TRBD1; j_call: TRBJ2-1; v_call: TRBV25-1; clone_size: NA; cdr3_aa: CASAGTGALSSYNEQFF; cdr3_nt: TGTGCCAGTGCCGGGACAGGGGCATTGAGCTCCTACAATGAGCAGTTCTTC
d_call: NA; j_call: TRBJ2-7; v_call: TRBV6-1; clone_size: NA; cdr3_aa: CASSEIGINYEQYF; cdr3_nt: TGTGCCAGCAGTGAAATCGGGATAAATTACGAGCAGTACTTC
d_call: NA; j_call: TRBJ1-1; v_call: TRBV30; clone_size: few; cdr3_aa: CAWSRQLTEAFF; cdr3_nt: TGTGCCTGGAGTCGACAACTCACTGAAGCTTTCTTT
d_call: NA; j_call: TRBJ1-2; v_call: TRBV6-6; clone_size: NA; cdr3_aa: CASSYSRGDRRSGYTF; cdr3_nt: TGTGCCAGCAGTTACTCTCGGGGGGACCGCCGGAGTGGCTACACCTTC
d_call: NA; j_call: TRBJ1-2; v_call: TRBV7-9; clone_size: NA; cdr3_aa: CASSLDQGNYGYTF; cdr3_nt: TGTGCCAGCAGCTTAGACCAGGGGAACTATGGCTACACCTTC
d_call: NA; j_call: TRBJ1-2; v_call: TRBV19; clone_size: once; cdr3_aa: CASSRQTTNYGYTF; cdr3_nt: TGTGCCAGTAGCCGACAGACCACTAACTATGGCTACACCTTC
d_call: NA; j_call: TRBJ1-1; v_call: TRBV27; clone_size: NA; cdr3_aa: CASSTLGGGTEAFF; cdr3_nt: TGTGCCAGCAGCACCCTTGGGGGCGGCACTGAAGCTTTCTTT
d_call: TRBD1; j_call: TRBJ1-5; v_call: TRBV5-1; clone_size: NA; cdr3_aa: CASSEGQGTGQPQHF; cdr3_nt: TGCGCCAGCAGCGAGGGACAGGGGACGGGTCAGCCCCAGCATTTT
d_call: NA; j_call: TRBJ2-7; v_call: TRBV5-1; clone_size: once; cdr3_aa: CASSLESGREQYF; cdr3_nt: TGCGCCAGCAGCTTGGAGTCAGGGCGCGAGCAGTACTTC
d_call: TRBD1; j_call: TRBJ2-1; v_call: TRBV9; clone_size: NA; cdr3_aa: CASSRGLERGGHNEQFF; cdr3_nt: TGTGCCAGCAGCAGAGGACTGGAGAGAGGGGGCCACAATGAGCAGTTCTTC
d_call: TRBD2; j_call: TRBJ2-1; v_call: TRBV2; clone_size: NA; cdr3_aa: CAGLPSGRGNEQFF; cdr3_nt: TGTGCCGGCCTCCCTAGCGGGAGGGGCAATGAGCAGTTCTTC
d_call: TRBD2; j_call: TRBJ2-2; v_call: TRBV30; clone_size: NA; cdr3_aa: CAWSRSLLTSGRFTGELFF; cdr3_nt: TGTGCCTGGAGCCGCTCGTTATTGACTAGCGGGAGATTCACCGGGGAGCTGTTTTTT
d_call: NA; j_call: TRBJ1-2; v_call: TRBV9; clone_size: NA; cdr3_aa: CASSVGPSDRISNYGYTF; cdr3_nt: TGTGCCAGCAGCGTAGGGCCTTCCGACAGGATTTCTAACTATGGCTACACCTTC
d_call: NA; j_call: TRBJ2-7; v_call: TRBV18; clone_size: NA; cdr3_aa: CASSPRDNAYEQYF; cdr3_nt: TGTGCCAGCTCACCGAGGGACAATGCCTACGAGCAGTACTTC
d_call: TRBD2; j_call: TRBJ2-7; v_call: TRBV29-1; clone_size: NA; cdr3_aa: CSVVREASGRNEQYF; cdr3_nt: TGCAGCGTTGTCAGGGAGGCTAGCGGGAGAAACGAGCAGTACTTC
d_call: TRBD1; j_call: TRBJ1-2; v_call: TRBV5-1; clone_size: NA; cdr3_aa: CASSLGGTGRFYGYTF; cdr3_nt: TGCGCCAGCAGCTTGGGTGGGACAGGGAGATTCTATGGCTACACCTTC
d_call: TRBD2; j_call: TRBJ2-7; v_call: TRBV18; clone_size: NA; cdr3_aa: CASSPPASGSYEQYF; cdr3_nt: TGTGCCAGCTCACCACCGGCTAGCGGGAGCTACGAGCAGTACTTC
d_call: TRBD2; j_call: TRBJ2-3; v_call: TRBV7-8; clone_size: NA; cdr3_aa: CASSLFAGVEDTQYF; cdr3_nt: TGTGCCAGCAGCTTATTTGCGGGAGTGGAAGATACGCAGTATTTT
d_call: NA; j_call: TRBJ1-3; v_call: TRBV28; clone_size: NA; cdr3_aa: CASSFFGRRGEGNTIYF; cdr3_nt: TGTGCCAGCAGTTTTTTCGGTCGAAGGGGCGAAGGAAACACCATATATTTT
d_call: NA; j_call: TRBJ1-4; v_call: TRBV27; clone_size: few; cdr3_aa: CASTPNFNEKLFF; cdr3_nt: TGTGCCAGCACCCCCAACTTTAATGAAAAACTGTTTTTT
d_call: NA; j_call: TRBJ2-1; v_call: TRBV12-5; clone_size: NA; cdr3_aa: CASGLGLSSYNEQFF; cdr3_nt: TGTGCTAGTGGTTTGGGTCTTAGCTCCTACAATGAGCAGTTCTTC
d_call: NA; j_call: TRBJ1-3; v_call: TRBV6-5; clone_size: NA; cdr3_aa: CASSYQSDTAGNTIYF; cdr3_nt: TGTGCCAGCAGTTACCAGTCCGACACTGCTGGAAACACCATATATTTT
d_call: TRBD1; j_call: TRBJ1-1; v_call: TRBV30; clone_size: NA; cdr3_aa: CAFRDRGLVKAFF; cdr3_nt: TGTGCCTTCCGGGACAGGGGTCTTGTGAAAGCTTTCTTT
d_call: NA; j_call: TRBJ2-5; v_call: TRBV7-9; clone_size: few; cdr3_aa: CASTLASAETQYF; cdr3_nt: TGTGCCAGCACCCTTGCTAGCGCAGAGACCCAGTACTTC
d_call: TRBD1; j_call: TRBJ1-6; v_call: TRBV6-4; clone_size: NA; cdr3_aa: CASIPRGDRHRALHF; cdr3_nt: TGTGCCAGCATCCCCCGAGGGGACAGGCACAGGGCCCTCCACTTT
d_call: NA; j_call: TRBJ1-5; v_call: TRBV7-9; clone_size: NA; cdr3_aa: CASSPDNQPQHF; cdr3_nt: TGTGCCAGCAGCCCAGACAATCAGCCCCAGCATTTT
d_call: NA; j_call: TRBJ2-7; v_call: TRBV13; clone_size: NA; cdr3_aa: CASSLRSYEQYF; cdr3_nt: TGTGCCAGTAGTCTTCGCTCCTACGAGCAGTACTTC
d_call: NA; j_call: TRBJ1-6; v_call: TRBV28; clone_size: NA; cdr3_aa: CASIRGRYRNSPLHF; cdr3_nt: TGTGCCAGCATCAGGGGACGGTACCGAAATTCACCCCTCCACTTT
d_call: TRBD2; j_call: TRBJ2-5; v_call: TRBV18; clone_size: NA; cdr3_aa: CASSRTSGQETQYF; cdr3_nt: TGTGCCAGCTCACGGACTAGCGGACAAGAGACCCAGTACTTC
d_call: TRBD1; j_call: TRBJ2-7; v_call: TRBV7-9; clone_size: NA; cdr3_aa: CASRYRQGANYEQYF; cdr3_nt: TGTGCCAGCCGATACCGACAGGGGGCTAACTACGAGCAGTACTTC
d_call: TRBD2; j_call: TRBJ2-1; v_call: TRBV9; clone_size: NA; cdr3_aa: CASSPRLAGEFVGEQFF; cdr3_nt: TGTGCCAGCAGCCCCAGGCTAGCGGGGGAGTTTGTGGGTGAGCAGTTCTTC
d_call: NA; j_call: TRBJ1-6; v_call: TRBV5-4; clone_size: once; cdr3_aa: CASTWGGGNSPLHF; cdr3_nt: TGTGCCAGCACCTGGGGGGGTGGGAATTCACCCCTCCACTTT
d_call: NA; j_call: TRBJ2-3; v_call: TRBV5-5; clone_size: NA; cdr3_aa: CASSSLRDSNTQYF; cdr3_nt: TGTGCCAGCAGCTCCCTCCGGGACTCCAATACGCAGTATTTT
d_call: TRBD1; j_call: TRBJ1-4; v_call: TRBV4-2; clone_size: few; cdr3_aa: CASSQERTGWGETNEKLFF; cdr3_nt: TGTGCCAGCAGCCAAGAACGGACAGGGTGGGGGGAGACTAATGAAAAACTGTTTTTT
d_call: TRBD1; j_call: TRBJ1-2; v_call: TRBV29-1; clone_size: NA; cdr3_aa: CSVENRTGRDYTF; cdr3_nt: TGCAGCGTTGAAAATAGGACAGGGCGTGACTACACCTTC